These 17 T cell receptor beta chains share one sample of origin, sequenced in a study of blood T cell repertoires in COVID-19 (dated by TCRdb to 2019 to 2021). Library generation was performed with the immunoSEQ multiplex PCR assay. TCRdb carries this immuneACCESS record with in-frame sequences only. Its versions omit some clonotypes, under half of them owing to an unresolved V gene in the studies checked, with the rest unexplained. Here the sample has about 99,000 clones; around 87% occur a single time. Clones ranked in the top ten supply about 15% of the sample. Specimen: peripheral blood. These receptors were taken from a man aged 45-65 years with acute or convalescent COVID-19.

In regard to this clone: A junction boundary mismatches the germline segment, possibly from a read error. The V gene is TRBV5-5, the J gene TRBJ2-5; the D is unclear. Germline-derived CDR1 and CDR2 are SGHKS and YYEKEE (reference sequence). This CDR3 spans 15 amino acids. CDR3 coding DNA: TGTGCCAGCTGCTTGGGTACGTTAGAGCAAGAGACCCAGTACTTC. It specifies CASCLGTLEQETQYF.

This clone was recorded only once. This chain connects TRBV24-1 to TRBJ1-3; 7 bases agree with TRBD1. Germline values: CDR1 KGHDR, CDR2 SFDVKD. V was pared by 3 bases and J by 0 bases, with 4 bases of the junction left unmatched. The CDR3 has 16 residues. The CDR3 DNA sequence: TGTGCCACCAGTGATGGGGGACAGAGCTCTGGAAACACCATATATTTT. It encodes CATSDGGQSSGNTIYF.

DNA of the CDR3: TGTGCCTGGAGGCGACAGGGTCCCTATAATTCACCCCTCCACTTT. This translates into CAWRRQGPYNSPLHF. The V gene is TRBV30, the J gene TRBJ1-6; 7 nucleotides line up with TRBD1. This CDR3 comprises 15 residues. Per the germline V gene, CDR1 is GTSNPN and CDR2 is SVGIG (reference sequence). V lost 3 bases to trimming and J lost 2 bases; unmatched junction nucleotides: 4.

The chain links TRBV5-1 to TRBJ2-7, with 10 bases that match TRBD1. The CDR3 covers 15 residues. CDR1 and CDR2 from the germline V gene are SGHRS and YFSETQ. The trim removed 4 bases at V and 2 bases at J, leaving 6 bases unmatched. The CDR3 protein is CASSLDRGSPYEQYF. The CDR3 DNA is TGCGCCAGCAGCCTGGACAGGGGGTCTCCCTACGAGCAGTACTTC.

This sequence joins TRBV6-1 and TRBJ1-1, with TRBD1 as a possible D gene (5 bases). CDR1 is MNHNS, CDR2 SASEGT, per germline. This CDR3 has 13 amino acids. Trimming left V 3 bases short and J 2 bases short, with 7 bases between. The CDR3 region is CASSDRANTEAFF. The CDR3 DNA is TGTGCCAGCAGTGACAGGGCCAACACTGAAGCTTTCTTT.

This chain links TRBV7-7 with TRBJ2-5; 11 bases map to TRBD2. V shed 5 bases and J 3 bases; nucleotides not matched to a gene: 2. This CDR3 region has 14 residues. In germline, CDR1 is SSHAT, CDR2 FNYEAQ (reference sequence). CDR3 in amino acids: CASSQGLAEETQYF. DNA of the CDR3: TGTGCCAGCAGCCAGGGACTAGCGGAAGAGACCCAGTACTTC.

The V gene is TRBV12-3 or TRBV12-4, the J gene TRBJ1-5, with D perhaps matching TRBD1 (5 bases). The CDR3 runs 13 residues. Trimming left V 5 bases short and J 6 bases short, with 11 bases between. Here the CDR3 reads CASSPVGLQPQHF. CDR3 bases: TGTGCCAGCAGTCCCGTGGGACTTCAGCCCCAGCATTTT.

The CDR3 is CASSSSGRANTGELFF. The CDR3 region has the DNA TGTGCCAGCAGCTCCAGCGGCCGGGCCAACACCGGGGAGCTGTTTTTT. The chain joins TRBV11-2 to TRBJ2-2, with a tentative D call TRBD2 (5 bases). V was trimmed by 4 bases and J by 2 bases, leaving 14 bases between them. The CDR3 length is 16 residues. The germline gives CDR1 SGHAT, CDR2 FQNNGV.

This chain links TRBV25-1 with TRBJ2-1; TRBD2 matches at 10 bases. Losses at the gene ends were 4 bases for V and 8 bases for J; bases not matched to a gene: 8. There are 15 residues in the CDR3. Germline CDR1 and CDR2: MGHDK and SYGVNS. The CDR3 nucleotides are TGTGCCAGCAGTGTCGTAGCGGGAGGAGCTGATGAGCAGTTCTTC. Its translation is CASSVVAGGADEQFF.

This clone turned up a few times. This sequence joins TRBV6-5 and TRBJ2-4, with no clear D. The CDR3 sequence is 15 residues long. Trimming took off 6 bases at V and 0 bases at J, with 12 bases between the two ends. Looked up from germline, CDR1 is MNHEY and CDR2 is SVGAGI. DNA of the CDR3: TGTGCCAGCAGGTCCCCTTGGCTAGCCAAAAACATTCAGTACTTC. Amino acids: CASRSPWLAKNIQYF.

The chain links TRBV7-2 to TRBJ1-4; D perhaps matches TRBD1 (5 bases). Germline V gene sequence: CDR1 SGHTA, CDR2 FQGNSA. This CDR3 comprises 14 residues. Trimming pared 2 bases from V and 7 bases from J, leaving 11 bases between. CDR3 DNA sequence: TGTGCCAGCAGCTTATCCCGACAGATTGAAAAACTGTTTTTT. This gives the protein CASSLSRQIEKLFF. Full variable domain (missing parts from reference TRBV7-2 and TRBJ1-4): GAGVSQSPSNKVTEKGKDVELRCDPISGHTALYWYRQSLGQGLEFLIYFQGNSAPDKSGLPSDRFSAERTGGSVSTLTIQRTQQEDSAVYLCASSLSRQIEKLFFGSGTQLSVL.

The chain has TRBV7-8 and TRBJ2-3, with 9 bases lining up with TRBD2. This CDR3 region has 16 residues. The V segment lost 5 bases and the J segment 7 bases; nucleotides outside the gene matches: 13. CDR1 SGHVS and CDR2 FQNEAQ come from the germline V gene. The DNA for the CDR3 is TGTGCCAGCAGCCCAATAGCGGGAGCGCTGGGACATACGCAGTATTTT. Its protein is CASSPIAGALGHTQYF.

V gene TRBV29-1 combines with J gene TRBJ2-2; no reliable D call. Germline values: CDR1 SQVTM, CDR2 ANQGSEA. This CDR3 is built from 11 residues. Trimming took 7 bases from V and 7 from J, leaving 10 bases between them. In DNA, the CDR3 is TGCAGCGCCGAGAGATTCGGGGAGCTGTTTTTT. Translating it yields CSAERFGELFF.

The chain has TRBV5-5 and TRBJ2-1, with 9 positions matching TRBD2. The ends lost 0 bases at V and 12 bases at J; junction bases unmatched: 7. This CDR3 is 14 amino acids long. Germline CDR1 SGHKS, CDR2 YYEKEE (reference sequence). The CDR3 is CASSLVSLAGRQFF. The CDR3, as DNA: TGTGCCAGCAGCTTGGTTTCGCTAGCGGGACGGCAGTTCTTC.

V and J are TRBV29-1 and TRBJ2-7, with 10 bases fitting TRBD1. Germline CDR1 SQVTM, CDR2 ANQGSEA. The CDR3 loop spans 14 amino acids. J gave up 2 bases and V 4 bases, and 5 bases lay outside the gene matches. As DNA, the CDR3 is TGCAGCGTTGCAGACAGGGGGCTCCCCTACGAGCAGTACTTC. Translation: CSVADRGLPYEQYF.

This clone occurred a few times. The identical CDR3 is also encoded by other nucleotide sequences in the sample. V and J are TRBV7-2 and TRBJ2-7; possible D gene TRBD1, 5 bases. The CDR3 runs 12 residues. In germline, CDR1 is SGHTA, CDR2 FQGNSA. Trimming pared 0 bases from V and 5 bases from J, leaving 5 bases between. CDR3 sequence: CASSLAGDEQYF. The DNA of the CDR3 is TGTGCCAGCAGCTTAGCAGGGGACGAGCAGTACTTC.

For the CDR3, the DNA is TGTGCCAGCAGTTTACCCGGGACTCGGTACAATGAGCAGTTCTTC. Amino acids: CASSLPGTRYNEQFF. The chain has TRBV28 and TRBJ2-1, with a tentative D call TRBD2 (6 bases). Germline V CDR1 and CDR2: MDHEN, SYDVKM. CDR3 length: 15 amino acids. V shed 2 bases and J shed 4 bases, with 12 bases lying between them.